These 20 T cell receptor beta chains came from one sample sequenced in a study of cytomegalovirus exposure and HLA in healthy donors. PCR was performed using 60 Vbeta and 13 Jbeta primers. TCRdb keeps only in-frame clones here, not all; method: immunoSEQ multiplex PCR. In the table there are 180,000 or so clones, 80% to 90% of which are singletons. Sequencing was carried out using PBMCs. The receptors shown here come from a young man in good health and CMV-seropositive.

The chain links TRBV4-3 to TRBJ2-1; 8 bases line up with TRBD1. The CDR3 totals 15 residues. V was pared by 3 bases and J by 8 bases, with 9 bases of the junction left unmatched. Germline CDR1 is LGHNA and CDR2 is YSLEER. CDR3 in amino acids: CASSQETGALHEQFF. CDR3 coding DNA: TGCGCCAGCAGCCAGGAGACAGGGGCCCTCCATGAGCAGTTCTTC.

The rearrangement uses TRBV5-8 and TRBJ1-1; D not resolved. The CDR3 extends over 16 amino acids. V was shortened by 4 bases and J by 4 bases, with 20 bases between the two germline ends. CDR1 SGHTS and CDR2 YDEGEE come from the germline V gene. DNA for the CDR3: TGTGCCAGCAGCCCCGGCCAGATCGGGAGAGTCACTGAAGCTTTCTTT. It encodes CASSPGQIGRVTEAFF.

The chain is built from TRBV9 and TRBJ2-7; possible D gene TRBD1, 6 bases. This CDR3 spans 14 amino acids. V was shortened by 3 bases and J by 4 bases, with 14 bases between the two germline ends. Per germline, CDR1 SGDLS and CDR2 YYNGEE. The chain's CDR3 is CASSERPTGYEQYF. The CDR3 region has the DNA TGTGCCAGCAGCGAGAGGCCTACAGGGTACGAGCAGTACTTC.

The rearrangement uses TRBV9 and TRBJ2-1; 10 positions match TRBD2. The V and J ends lost 4 bases and 7 bases, in that order; junction bases with no gene match: 8. Germline values: CDR1 SGDLS, CDR2 YYNGEE. This CDR3 is 15 amino acids long. The CDR3: CASSNLAGAANEQFF. CDR3 coding DNA: TGTGCCAGCAGCAACCTAGCGGGGGCGGCAAATGAGCAGTTCTTC.

The CDR3, as DNA: TGCGCCAGCAGCCCTCGGCCGGGACAGGGGTTTGAGCAGTACTTC. Protein product: CASSPRPGQGFEQYF. The chain has TRBV5-1 and TRBJ2-7, with 10 nucleotides matching TRBD1. V dropped 4 bases and J dropped 7; count of bases not matched to a gene: 11. The CDR3 runs to 15 residues. From germline, CDR1 is SGHRS and CDR2 YFSETQ.

The chain carries TRBV18 and TRBJ2-1; unclear D gene. Per germline, CDR1 KGHSH and CDR2 LQKENI. This CDR3 is 15 amino acids long. Trimming took off 0 bases at V and 2 bases at J, with 8 bases between the two ends. CDR3 bases: TGTGCCAGCTCACCACCCTCTCTACCCTACAATGAGCAGTTCTTC. Protein product: CASSPPSLPYNEQFF.

The chain employs TRBV6-5 and TRBJ1-5, with D perhaps TRBD1 (5 bases). The CDR3 loop spans 15 amino acids. Germline CDR1 reads MNHEY; CDR2 reads SVGAGI. V gave up 3 bases and J gave up 4 bases, with 13 bases separating them. The CDR3 spells CASSYIGAENQPQHF. CDR3 sequence (DNA): TGTGCCAGCAGTTATATAGGGGCAGAAAATCAGCCCCAGCATTTT.

The CDR3 region has the DNA TGTGCCAGCAGTTACAGCCAGGGGGCTAGCGAGCAGTACTTC. Protein product: CASSYSQGASEQYF. The chain recombines TRBV6-5 with TRBJ2-7; 8 nucleotides match TRBD1. Germline CDR1 and CDR2: MNHEY and SVGAGI. Trimming cost V 2 bases and J 6 bases; bases outside gene matches: 6. The CDR3 sequence is 14 residues long.

The gene calls are TRBV29-1 and TRBJ2-1; 12 bases map to TRBD2. The CDR3 is made up of 15 amino acids. J gave up 9 bases and V 6 bases, and 12 bases lay outside the gene matches. Germline V lookup: CDR1 SQVTM, CDR2 ANQGSEA. Written as DNA, the CDR3 is TGCAGCGTAGATAATCCTAGCGGGGGGGGTGGTGAGCAGTTCTTC. Residues: CSVDNPSGGGGEQFF.

The V gene is TRBV6-1, the J gene TRBJ2-7; 7 positions agree with TRBD1. The germline gives CDR1 MNHNS, CDR2 SASEGT. The CDR3 covers 12 residues. Losses at the gene ends were 6 bases for V and 2 bases for J; bases not matched to a gene: 1. CDR3 region: CASRTGTYEQYF. The CDR3 DNA follows: TGTGCCAGCAGGACAGGGACCTACGAGCAGTACTTC.

This clone was seen a single time. The chain recombines TRBV27 with TRBJ2-7; D remains unclear. The CDR3 consists of 14 residues. Per germline, CDR1 MNHEY and CDR2 SMNVEV (reference sequence). V was pared by 2 bases and J by 7 bases, with 15 bases between. CDR3 DNA sequence: TGTGCCAGCAGTTTAGGTGGTTGGGCCTGGGAGCAGTACTTC. This sequence encodes CASSLGGWAWEQYF.

This chain connects TRBV7-8 to TRBJ1-3; possibly TRBD1 for D (6 bases). CDR1 is SGHVS, CDR2 FQNEAQ, per germline. CDR3 length equals 17 residues. V shed 5 bases and J shed 0 bases, with 17 bases lying between them. The CDR3 loop reads CASSLPTGRDSGNTIYF. Here the CDR3 DNA reads TGTGCCAGCAGCCTCCCGACAGGTCGGGACTCTGGAAACACCATATATTTT.

The chain carries TRBV19 and TRBJ1-2; the match to TRBD1 covers 7 bases. This CDR3 is 19 amino acids long. CDR1 and CDR2 from the germline V gene are LNHDA and SQIVND (reference sequence). V was pared by 3 bases and J by 1 base, with 17 bases of the junction left unmatched. CDR3 nucleotides: TGTGCCAGTAGTATTCGGTCTCCGGGACAGTCCTCCAATAACTATGGCTACACCTTC. Translated: CASSIRSPGQSSNNYGYTF.

The chain has TRBV7-7 and TRBJ2-7, with D tentatively TRBD1 (6 bases). Germline V gene data show CDR1 as SSHAT and CDR2 as FNYEAQ (reference sequence). The CDR3 contains 13 residues. Trimming took 5 bases from V and 6 from J, leaving 14 bases between them. This CDR3 reads CASSRDRLGEQYF. The CDR3 bases are TGTGCCAGCAGCCGAGACAGGCTCGGCGAGCAGTACTTC.

V usage is TRBV2 and J usage is TRBJ2-1; 7 bases agree with TRBD2. CDR3 length: 12 amino acids. The V gene end was trimmed by 6 bases and the J gene end by 6 bases; junction bases not matched to a gene: 2. The V gene's germline CDR1 is SNHLY and CDR2 FYNNEI. The CDR3 reads CASRSGANEQFF. As DNA, the CDR3 is TGTGCCAGCAGAAGCGGGGCCAATGAGCAGTTCTTC.

V usage is TRBV6-4 and J usage is TRBJ1-6, with TRBD1 matching over 7 bases. Germline V gene sequence: CDR1 MRHNA, CDR2 SNTAGT. The CDR3 has 14 amino acids. J was trimmed by 7 bases and V by 5 bases; bases with no gene match: 5. The CDR3 sequence is CASSRTGDNSPLHF. The CDR3 DNA follows: TGTGCCAGCAGTCGAACAGGGGACAATTCACCCCTCCACTTT.

The gene calls are TRBV6-5 and TRBJ1-2; no firm D call. V was clipped by 2 bases and J by 4 bases, with 11 bases between them. Looked up from germline, CDR1 is MNHEY and CDR2 is SVGAGI. The CDR3 is 14 amino acids. CDR3 amino acids: CASSYESASYGYTF. The CDR3 nucleotides are TGTGCCAGCAGTTACGAGTCCGCGAGCTATGGCTACACCTTC.

The chain carries TRBV9 and TRBJ1-1; D gene ambiguous. The V and J ends lost 10 bases and 1 base respectively, with 14 bases between them. The CDR3 runs to 13 residues. Germline V lookup: CDR1 SGDLS, CDR2 YYNGEE. The CDR3 region is CAGAVAPNTEAFF. Written as DNA, the CDR3 is TGTGCCGGTGCAGTTGCCCCGAACACTGAAGCTTTCTTT.

This rearrangement joins TRBV7-9 to TRBJ1-5; D possibly corresponds to TRBD1 (5 bases). Germline V gives CDR1 SEHNR, CDR2 FQNEAQ (reference sequence). The CDR3 runs to 12 residues. Trimming took off 6 bases at V and 4 bases at J, with 7 bases between the two ends. In nucleotides, the CDR3 is TGTGCCAGCAGTCCAGGGAATCAGCCCCAGCATTTT. Its translation: CASSPGNQPQHF.

V usage is TRBV6-5 and J usage is TRBJ1-4, with D tentatively TRBD1 (5 bases). V dropped 6 bases and J dropped 4 bases, with 12 bases sitting between them. The CDR3 loop spans 14 amino acids. CDR1 and CDR2 (germline): MNHEY, SVGAGI. CDR3 DNA: TGTGCCAGCAGCGCAGGGTCTCATAATGAAAAACTGTTTTTT. It translates to CASSAGSHNEKLFF.